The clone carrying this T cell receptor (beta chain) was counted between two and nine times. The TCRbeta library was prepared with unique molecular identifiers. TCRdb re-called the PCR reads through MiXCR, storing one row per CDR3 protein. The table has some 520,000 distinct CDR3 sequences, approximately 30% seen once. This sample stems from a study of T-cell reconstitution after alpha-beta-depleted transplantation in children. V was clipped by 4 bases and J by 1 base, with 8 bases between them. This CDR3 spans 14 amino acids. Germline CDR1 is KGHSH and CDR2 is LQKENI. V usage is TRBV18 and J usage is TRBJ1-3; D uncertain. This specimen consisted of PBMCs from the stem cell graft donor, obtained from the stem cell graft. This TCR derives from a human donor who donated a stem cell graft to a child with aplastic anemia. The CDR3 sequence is CASSQGTSGNTIYF. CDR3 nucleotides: TGTGCCAGCTCACAGGGAACTTCTGGAAACACCATATATTTT.